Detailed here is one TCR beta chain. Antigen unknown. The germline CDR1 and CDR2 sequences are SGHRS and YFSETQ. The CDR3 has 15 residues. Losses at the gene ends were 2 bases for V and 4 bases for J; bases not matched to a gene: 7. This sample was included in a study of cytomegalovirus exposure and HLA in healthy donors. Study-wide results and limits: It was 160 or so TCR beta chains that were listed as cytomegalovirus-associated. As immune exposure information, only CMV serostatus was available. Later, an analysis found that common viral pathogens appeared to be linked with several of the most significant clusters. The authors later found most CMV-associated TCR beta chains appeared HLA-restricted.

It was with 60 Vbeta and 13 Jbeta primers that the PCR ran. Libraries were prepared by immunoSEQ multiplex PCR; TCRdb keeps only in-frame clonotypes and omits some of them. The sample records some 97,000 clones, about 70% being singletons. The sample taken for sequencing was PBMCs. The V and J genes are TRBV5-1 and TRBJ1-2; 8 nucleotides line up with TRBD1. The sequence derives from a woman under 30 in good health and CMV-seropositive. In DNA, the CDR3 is TGCGCCAGCAGCTTAAAACAGGGGGACAGCTATGGCTACACCTTC. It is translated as CASSLKQGDSYGYTF.